These T cell receptor beta chains were read from a single sample in a study of T cells in Graves' hyperthyroidism and ophthalmopathy. TCRdb used MiXCR to reprocess the multiplex PCR reads, holding one entry per CDR3 protein. The sample yields about 280,000 distinct CDR3 sequences, less than 30% seen once. Material for sequencing was blood. Receptor source: a man aged 35-49 years with Graves' hyperthyroidism that later progressed to Graves' ophthalmopathy. CDR3s include the opening cysteine and the closing phenylalanine or tryptophan. A D gene is named only where the DNA matches it firmly. Size is omitted from some rows. Given values are once, few, many or a class for expanded clones.

D	V	size	J	CDR3	DNA
-	TRBV12-3/TRBV12-4	-	TRBJ1-5	CASRLTVSNQPQHF	TGTGCCAGCAGACTGACAGTCAGCAATCAGCCCCAGCATTTT
-	TRBV6-1	few	TRBJ2-7	CASTQRGDYEQYF	TGTGCCAGCACCCAAAGAGGAGACTACGAGCAGTACTTC
-	TRBV6-2/TRBV6-3	-	TRBJ1-5	CASSYSSPDVQPQHF	TGTGCCAGCAGTTACTCTTCGCCAGACGTTCAGCCCCAGCATTTT
TRBD1	TRBV6-5	-	TRBJ1-2	CASSYDRGRENGYTF	TGTGCCAGCAGTTACGACAGGGGTCGAGAGAATGGCTACACCTTC
-	TRBV20-1	many	TRBJ1-1	CSPLVQNTEAFF	TGCAGTCCGCTAGTACAGAACACTGAAGCTTTCTTT
-	TRBV12-3/TRBV12-4	many	TRBJ1-1	CASSLGRTTFF	TGTGCCAGCAGTTTAGGGCGGACGACTTTCTTT
-	TRBV6-2/TRBV6-3	-	TRBJ1-2	CASSLDTSNYGYTF	TGTGCCAGCAGCTTGGACACCTCTAACTATGGCTACACCTTC
TRBD1	TRBV4-1	many	TRBJ1-2	CASSQEGTGVLYGYTF	TGCGCCAGCAGCCAAGAAGGGACAGGGGTACTCTATGGCTACACCTTC
TRBD1	TRBV28	many	TRBJ2-4	CASSLPTGPKNIQYF	TGTGCCAGCAGTTTGCCGACAGGGCCTAAAAACATTCAGTACTTC
-	TRBV27	many	TRBJ1-5	CAKGSNQPQHF	TGTGCCAAGGGTAGCAATCAGCCCCAGCATTTT
TRBD2	TRBV11-2	-	TRBJ2-5	CASSPQLLRRREGRETQYF	TGTGCCAGCAGCCCGCAACTGCTGAGGCGACGGGAGGGCCGGGAGACCCAGTACTTC
TRBD1	TRBV12-3/TRBV12-4	medium-sized	TRBJ2-7	CASKQITGGYEQYF	TGTGCCAGCAAACAAATTACAGGGGGCTACGAGCAGTACTTC
-	TRBV12-3/TRBV12-4	many	TRBJ1-2	CASTQGSGFYGYTF	TGTGCCAGCACCCAAGGCTCGGGCTTCTATGGCTACACCTTC
-	TRBV20-1	many	TRBJ2-5	CSAPKGETQYF	TGCAGTGCTCCCAAAGGAGAGACCCAGTACTTC
-	TRBV24-1	many	TRBJ1-3	CATMDPSAGNTIYF	TGTGCCACCATGGACCCGTCGGCTGGAAACACCATATATTTT
TRBD1	TRBV27	many	TRBJ1-5	CASSKDRGRNQPQHF	TGTGCCAGCAGCAAGGACAGGGGTCGCAATCAGCCCCAGCATTTT
-	TRBV20-1	many	TRBJ1-1	CSAKVQFGSNTEAFF	TGCAGTGCTAAGGTACAGTTTGGCTCGAACACTGAAGCTTTCTTT
-	TRBV6-1	few	TRBJ2-7	CASRPVNLYEQYF	TGTGCCAGCAGACCCGTTAATCTATACGAGCAGTACTTC
-	TRBV6-1	many	TRBJ1-2	CASQGFGRTLDYGYTF	TGTGCCAGCCAAGGTTTCGGCCGAACGCTCGACTATGGCTACACCTTC
TRBD2	TRBV6-2/TRBV6-3	-	TRBJ2-7	CASSFPLAGIYEQYF	TGTGCCAGCAGTTTCCCACTAGCGGGTATCTACGAGCAGTACTTC
-	TRBV11-2	many	TRBJ1-2	CASSQLVRDGYGYTF	TGTGCCAGCAGCCAACTCGTCCGGGACGGCTATGGCTACACCTTC
TRBD1	TRBV28	many	TRBJ1-1	CASSPGDRGYTEAFF	TGTGCCAGCAGTCCAGGGGACAGGGGTTACACTGAAGCTTTCTTT
TRBD1	TRBV11-1	many	TRBJ1-5	CASSSGDRGTNQPQHF	TGTGCCAGCAGCTCTGGGGACAGGGGTACCAATCAGCCCCAGCATTTT
-	TRBV4-1	many	TRBJ1-2	CASSQALGQDYGYTF	TGCGCCAGCAGCCAAGCCCTGGGGCAGGACTATGGCTACACCTTC
-	TRBV5-1	many	TRBJ2-4	CASSPGVSAKNIQYF	TGCGCCAGCAGCCCCGGGGTGTCCGCCAAAAACATTCAGTACTTC
-	TRBV29-1	many	TRBJ2-7	CSGTGGSGEQYF	TGCAGCGGAACCGGAGGGAGTGGCGAGCAGTACTTC
-	TRBV7-2	-	TRBJ1-1	CASSLRGNRAFF	TGTGCCAGCAGCTTACGGGGGAACCGAGCTTTCTTT
TRBD2	TRBV6-1	many	TRBJ2-7	CASSVQNPGPAGGYEQYF	TGTGCCAGCAGTGTCCAGAACCCGGGCCCGGCGGGAGGCTACGAGCAGTACTTC
-	TRBV12-3/TRBV12-4	-	TRBJ2-7	CASSDYQTYEQYF	TGTGCCAGCAGCGACTATCAAACCTACGAGCAGTACTTC
-	TRBV7-2	many	TRBJ1-2	CASSSGRFNYGYTF	TGTGCCAGCAGCTCGGGACGGTTTAACTATGGCTACACCTTC
-	TRBV29-1	many	TRBJ2-5	CSVRRAAETQYF	TGCAGCGTCCGCAGGGCGGCAGAGACCCAGTACTTC
TRBD1	TRBV30	-	TRBJ1-2	CAWSKGADGYTF	TGTGCCTGGAGTAAGGGGGCCGATGGCTACACCTTC
-	TRBV20-1	many	TRBJ1-5	CSALPGLGGYQPQHF	TGCAGTGCCCTCCCGGGCCTCGGAGGGTATCAGCCCCAGCATTTT
-	TRBV28	-	TRBJ2-7	CASSLGGHYEQYF	TGTGCCAGCAGTTTAGGGGGTCACTACGAGCAGTACTTC
-	TRBV11-3	many	TRBJ2-7	CASSSGRASSYEQYF	TGTGCCAGCAGCTCGGGGCGGGCAAGCTCCTACGAGCAGTACTTC
TRBD1	TRBV20-1	many	TRBJ2-2	CSAPRVQGSVTGELFF	TGCAGTGCCCCGAGGGTACAGGGGTCGGTCACCGGGGAGCTGTTTTTT
-	TRBV28	many	TRBJ2-7	CASSFRRTAYEQYF	TGTGCCAGCAGTTTTCGAAGGACCGCCTACGAGCAGTACTTC
TRBD2	TRBV11-3	many	TRBJ2-4	CASSSRGGTSSTAKNIQYF	TGTGCCAGCAGCTCTCGGGGGGGGACTAGCTCGACAGCCAAAAACATTCAGTACTTC
-	TRBV20-1	few	TRBJ2-7	CSARAGQYF	TGCAGTGCCAGAGCGGGGCAGTACTTC
-	TRBV11-1	-	TRBJ2-7	CASSLAWTVPHEQYF	TGTGCCAGCAGCTTAGCATGGACAGTTCCCCACGAGCAGTACTTC
-	TRBV20-1	-	TRBJ1-1	CSAHDTRGTEAFF	TGCAGTGCTCACGACACTAGGGGAACTGAAGCTTTCTTT
-	TRBV7-8	many	TRBJ2-2	CASSLIPSGSSPGELFF	TGTGCCAGCAGCTTAATCCCCAGCGGGTCTTCTCCCGGGGAGCTGTTTTTT
-	TRBV29-1	many	TRBJ2-7	CSVRVGGYEQYF	TGCAGCGTTCGTGTGGGGGGTTACGAGCAGTACTTC
TRBD2	TRBV20-1	many	TRBJ2-7	CSPLLAGGYEQYF	TGCAGTCCACTTCTAGCGGGAGGCTACGAGCAGTACTTC
-	TRBV2	many	TRBJ2-7	CASSAPRQYF	TGTGCCAGCAGTGCCCCCCGACAGTACTTC
-	TRBV6-1	-	TRBJ2-4	CASLAGGGKNIQYF	TGTGCCAGCCTCGCCGGAGGAGGCAAAAACATTCAGTACTTC
-	TRBV20-1	many	TRBJ1-6	CSARDQGPLHF	TGCAGTGCTAGAGATCAGGGGCCCCTCCACTTT
-	TRBV6-5	many	TRBJ1-2	CASSYVGRSYGYTF	TGTGCCAGCAGTTACGTGGGGCGGTCCTATGGCTACACCTTC
-	TRBV20-1	many	TRBJ1-1	CSATPGNTEAFF	TGCAGTGCCACCCCGGGTAACACTGAAGCTTTCTTT
-	TRBV20-1	many	TRBJ1-1	CSARRGGEAFF	TGCAGTGCCAGGAGGGGTGGAGAAGCTTTCTTT